The following is a T cell receptor beta chain sequence with its context. Produced via immunoSEQ multiplex PCR; TCRdb's table is partial and in-frame only. The sample includes 65,000 to 80,000 clones, more than 85% of them seen just once. The sample originates from a study of OX40 agonist ivuxolimab in advanced cancers. Germline V gene sequence: CDR1 SEHNR, CDR2 FQNEAQ (reference sequence). The CDR3 loop spans 15 amino acids. The V gene lost 1 base and the J gene lost 0 bases, with 4 bases spanning the gap. V usage is TRBV7-9 and J usage is TRBJ2-6; D ambiguous. The sample in question was CD4+ or CD8+ T cells sorted from blood, obtained in a trial of the OX40 agonist ivuxolimab. The TCR sequence derives from an adult with an advanced solid tumor such as melanoma, head and neck, liver or kidney cancer. CDR3 in amino acids: CASSLDLSGANVLTF. The CDR3 nucleotides are TGTGCCAGCAGCTTAGATCTCTCTGGGGCCAACGTCCTGACTTTC.